This T cell receptor beta chain was sequenced in a study of T cell responses to AZD1222 COVID-19 vaccine. Trimming took off 0 bases at V and 3 bases at J, with 5 bases between the two ends. This CDR3 has 13 amino acids. The germline V gene has CDR1 SGHRS and CDR2 YFSETQ. Measured with immunoSEQ multiplex PCR; TCRdb has only the in-frame clones, and not every one. The data hold roughly 120,000 clones, with 80% to 90% observed a single time. Findings of the study overall: In a largely white British group with more females than males, clonal diversity was possibly underestimated.

Details on this clone: Antigen specificity is unknown.

The chain couples TRBV5-1 to TRBJ2-3; no firm D call. This sequence was found in an adult in good health. This material consisted of peripheral blood, taken on day 0 of AZD1222 vaccination. The CDR3 nucleotides are TGCGCCAGCAGCTTGGAAATTACAGATACGCAGTATTTT. Its protein is CASSLEITDTQYF.